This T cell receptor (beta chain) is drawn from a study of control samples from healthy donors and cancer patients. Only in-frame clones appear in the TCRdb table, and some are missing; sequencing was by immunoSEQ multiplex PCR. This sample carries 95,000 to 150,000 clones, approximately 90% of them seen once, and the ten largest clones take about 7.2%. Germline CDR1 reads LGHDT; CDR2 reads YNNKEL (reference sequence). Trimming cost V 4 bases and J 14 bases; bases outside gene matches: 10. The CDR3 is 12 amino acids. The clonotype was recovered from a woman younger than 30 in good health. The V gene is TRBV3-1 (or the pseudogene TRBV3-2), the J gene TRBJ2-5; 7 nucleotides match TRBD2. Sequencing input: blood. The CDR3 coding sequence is TGTGCCAGCAGCCCACGCCCGGGACTAACTTACTTC. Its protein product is CASSPRPGLTYF.